This T cell receptor beta chain was sequenced during a study of T cells in Graves' hyperthyroidism and ophthalmopathy. The overall study: Peripheral blood collection took place at initial diagnosis, before any treatment.

There are a few counts of this clonotype. Its antigen is as yet unknown. Ophthalmopathy patients had moderate-to-severe active disease, CAS ≥3, NOSPECS ≥4, and disease duration under 3 months. General study points: Researchers found most expanded thyroid clonotypes above 0.001 in blood as well.

RNA transcripts were the template for amplifying TCR beta CDR3 regions. The TCR CDR3 first-round RT-PCR relied on the HTBI primer set. TCRdb used MiXCR to reprocess the multiplex PCR reads, holding one entry per CDR3 protein. The table has 490,000 or so distinct CDR3 sequences, 16% seen once; the top ten hold about 29%. The origin of this receptor is a woman between 25 and 40 years old with Graves' ophthalmopathy. Source material: blood.

The CDR3 nucleotides read TGTGCCAGCTCAGGGGGACTAGCGGGAATCCGACAAGAGACCCAGTACTTC. Amino acids: CASSGGLAGIRQETQYF. The gene calls are TRBV18 and TRBJ2-5, with 13 bases identical to TRBD2. The germline V gene has CDR1 KGHSH and CDR2 LQKENI. This CDR3 contains 17 residues. V was pared by 5 bases and J by 2 bases, with 8 bases of the junction left unmatched.